Following are 31 T cell receptor beta chains from one sample sequenced in a study of immune evolution from preneoplasia to lung adenocarcinoma. Profiled with immunoSEQ multiplex PCR; TCRdb holds only in-frame clones, not every one. The table has several thousand clones, just under 80% seen once. Sequences were obtained from FFPE normal lung tissue adjacent to the tumor. Receptors were obtained from a person aged 50-75 years with lung adenocarcinoma.

This chain connects TRBV5-1 to TRBJ2-7; D remains unclear. The CDR3 totals 13 residues. Germline lookup yields CDR1 SGHRS and CDR2 YFSETQ. V lost 4 bases and J lost 0, with 8 bases in between. CDR3 sequence reads: CASSVGNSYEQYF. The CDR3 DNA reads as TGCGCCAGCAGCGTTGGGAACTCCTACGAGCAGTACTTC.

Comment on this clone: The same CDR3 can be traced to other DNA sequences in this sample. The V and J genes are TRBV11-2 and TRBJ2-7; 9 nucleotides align to TRBD1. Trimming at V came to 1 base and at J to 6 bases, leaving 4 bases not matched to a gene. Germline V CDR1 and CDR2: SGHAT, FQNNGV. The CDR3 is 14 residues long. Here the CDR3 DNA reads TGTGCCAGCAGCTTAGTAGGGACAGGGATCGAGCAGTACTTC. This gives the protein CASSLVGTGIEQYF. The variable domain in full, with the rest retrieved from reference TRBV11-2 and TRBJ2-7, is EAGVAQSPRYKIIEKRQSVAFWCNPISGHATLYWYQQILGQGPKLLIQFQNNGVVDDSQLPKDRFSAERLKGVDSTLKIQPAKLEDSAVYLCASSLVGTGIEQYFGPGTRLTVT.

This clone was seen a few times. The chain uses TRBV7-9 and TRBJ1-4, with D perhaps matching TRBD1 (5 bases). CDR3 size: 17 residues. CDR1 and CDR2 from the germline V gene are SEHNR and FQNEAQ (reference sequence). Trimming left V 2 bases short and J 4 bases short, with 17 bases between. CDR3 nucleotides: TGTGCCAGCAGCTTATTGTCAGGGTCAGCCTATAATGAAAAACTGTTTTTT. Its translation is CASSLLSGSAYNEKLFF.

The chain employs TRBV11-2 and TRBJ2-1, with 9 bases fitting TRBD2. The CDR3 is 14 amino acids. CDR1 and CDR2 from the germline V gene are SGHAT and FQNNGV. J was trimmed by 8 bases and V by 0 bases; bases with no gene match: 2. For the CDR3, the DNA is TGTGCCAGCAGCTTAGAGGCTAGCGGGGATGAGCAGTTCTTC. Encoded protein: CASSLEASGDEQFF.

V and J are TRBV5-1 and TRBJ2-1; unclear D gene. Per germline, CDR1 SGHRS and CDR2 YFSETQ. Trimming cost V 5 bases and J 1 base, with 7 bases left between them. CDR3 length equals 13 residues. The CDR3 protein is CASRRRSYNEQFF. The CDR3 DNA is TGCGCCAGCAGGCGGAGATCCTACAATGAGCAGTTCTTC.

This chain connects TRBV6-6 to TRBJ1-1, with a possible D match to TRBD1 (5 bases). The CDR3 is 14 amino acids. Germline V gene lookup returns CDR1 MNHNY and CDR2 SVGAGI (reference sequence). Trimming pared 6 bases from V and 3 bases from J, leaving 14 bases between. The chain's CDR3 is CASRERGGYTEAFF. The DNA of the CDR3 is TGTGCCAGCAGAGAACGGGGGGGATACACTGAAGCTTTCTTT.

V is TRBV19 and J is TRBJ2-1, with D possibly TRBD2 on 6 matching bases. The CDR3 has 14 residues. From germline, CDR1 is LNHDA and CDR2 SQIVND (reference sequence). Trimming removed 7 bases from V and 4 bases from J, with 14 bases in between. The CDR3 spells CASTRSGPYNEQFF. The DNA for the CDR3 is TGTGCCAGTACCAGGAGCGGGCCATACAATGAGCAGTTCTTC.

Details on this clone: The junction departs from the called germline gene at one end, perhaps through a read error. V and J are TRBV7-7 and TRBJ2-5; D remains ambiguous. The CDR3 contains 15 residues. Germline V gene lookup returns CDR1 SSHAT and CDR2 FNYEAQ (reference sequence). The CDR3 DNA reads as TGTGCTAGCAGCTCGACCCCCGGGCCGCGAGAGACCCAGTACTTC. Protein: CASSSTPGPRETQYF.

The chain uses TRBV30 and TRBJ2-3; 8 bases match TRBD1. J lost 4 bases, V lost 5 bases, and 8 bases had no gene match. CDR1 and CDR2 (germline): GTSNPN, SVGIG (reference sequence). This CDR3 has 14 amino acids. In DNA, the CDR3 is TGTGCCTGGGGCGGACAGGGATTGGCAGATACGCAGTATTTT. Translation gives CAWGGQGLADTQYF.

The chain combines TRBV28 with TRBJ2-5; D ambiguous. Per the germline V gene, CDR1 is MDHEN and CDR2 is SYDVKM. The V end lost 6 bases, the J end lost 9 bases, and 11 bases lay between the germline ends. This CDR3 has 11 residues. CDR3 protein: CASRPMVAQYF. As DNA, the CDR3 is TGTGCCAGCAGGCCAATGGTGGCCCAGTACTTC.

V is TRBV10-3 and J is TRBJ2-1; D is unresolved. CDR1 and CDR2 from the germline V gene are ENHRY and SYGVKD. The CDR3 loop spans 16 amino acids. Trimming pared 8 bases from V and 5 bases from J, leaving 22 bases between. The CDR3 region has the DNA TGTGCCATCCAACTCCAACCGGGCCGAACCCACAATGAGCAGTTCTTC. The encoded protein is CAIQLQPGRTHNEQFF.

This sequence joins TRBV7-9 and TRBJ2-7; TRBD2 agrees at 13 bases. The CDR3 extends over 17 amino acids. Trimming cost V 3 bases and J 0 bases; bases outside gene matches: 5. Per the germline V gene, CDR1 is SEHNR and CDR2 is FQNEAQ (reference sequence). As DNA, the CDR3 is TGTGCCAGCAGCTTTTTTAGGACTAGCGGGAGCTCCTACGAGCAGTACTTC. It codes for CASSFFRTSGSSYEQYF.

V is TRBV4-2 and J is TRBJ2-7, with 8 bases lining up with TRBD2. The V and J ends lost 1 base and 5 bases, in that order; junction bases with no gene match: 10. The CDR3 contains 16 residues. Per germline, CDR1 LGHNA and CDR2 YNFKEQ. The CDR3: CASSQVSGGPIHEQYF. DNA for the CDR3: TGTGCCAGCAGCCAAGTCTCGGGAGGGCCTATCCACGAGCAGTACTTC.

This chain links TRBV18 with TRBJ1-2; TRBD1 matches at 8 bases. Looked up from germline, CDR1 is KGHSH and CDR2 is LQKENI. The CDR3 runs to 14 residues. J gave up 5 bases and V 5 bases, and 7 bases lay outside the gene matches. CDR3 nucleotides: TGTGCCAGCTCAGAAGGACAGGGTGAATATGGCTACACCTTC. It specifies CASSEGQGEYGYTF.

V usage is TRBV7-8 and J usage is TRBJ2-1; tentatively, D is TRBD2 (5 bases). Germline V lookup: CDR1 SGHVS, CDR2 FQNEAQ. V lost 4 bases and J 4 bases, leaving 23 bases between the germline ends. The CDR3 has 18 residues. CDR3 nucleotides: TGTGCCAGCAGCTCCCGCGGTTGGGCAAGCGGCACTTACAATGAGCAGTTCTTC. This encodes CASSSRGWASGTYNEQFF.

The chain uses TRBV20-1 and TRBJ2-7, with D uncertain. Deletions cut 6 bases from V and 4 bases from J, with 10 bases between. The CDR3 is 11 amino acids. CDR1 DFQATT and CDR2 SNEGSKA come from the germline V gene (reference sequence). The DNA for the CDR3 is TGCAGTGCCAATGAACTATACGAGCAGTACTTC. This gives the protein CSANELYEQYF.

The gene calls are TRBV10-3 and TRBJ2-1; the D is unclear. Trimming left V 0 bases short and J 2 bases short, with 2 bases between. The CDR3 has 13 residues. Germline CDR1 reads ENHRY; CDR2 reads SYGVKD. In nucleotides, the CDR3 is TGTGCCATCAGTGAGTCAGCCTACAATGAGCAGTTCTTC. Amino acids: CAISESAYNEQFF.

V gene TRBV7-2 combines with J gene TRBJ2-7; D possibly matches TRBD1 or TRBD2 (6 bases each). This CDR3 is built from 15 residues. The V end was cut by 0 bases, the J end by 0 bases, with 9 bases between. Looked up from germline, CDR1 is SGHTA and CDR2 is FQGNSA. CDR3 sequence reads: CASSLAGGSSYEQYF. CDR3 bases: TGTGCCAGCAGCTTAGCAGGGGGGAGCTCCTACGAGCAGTACTTC.

The chain combines TRBV18 with TRBJ2-1, with a possible D match to TRBD2 (5 bases). V lost 4 bases and J 6 bases, leaving 10 bases between the germline ends. The CDR3 length is 13 residues. Germline CDR1 reads KGHSH; CDR2 reads LQKENI. In DNA, the CDR3 is TGTGCCAGCTCACTTGCTAGCTTCAATGAGCAGTTCTTC. This encodes CASSLASFNEQFF.

The chain links TRBV29-1 to TRBJ1-1; 8 bases line up with TRBD1. The CDR3 consists of 12 residues. Germline loops: CDR1 SQVTM, CDR2 ANQGSEA. V was pared by 1 base and J by 8 bases, with 3 bases of the junction left unmatched. The CDR3: CSVEGNRGEAFF. In DNA form, the CDR3 reads TGCAGCGTTGAAGGGAACAGGGGGGAAGCTTTCTTT.

Only a few counts were recorded for this clone. The rearrangement links TRBV10-2 to TRBJ2-7; D is uncertain. The germline CDR1 and CDR2 sequences are WSHSY and SAAADI. Trimming removed 1 base from V and 5 bases from J, with 3 bases in between. The CDR3 has 11 residues. CDR3 bases: TGCGCCAGCAGTGAGTATGACGAGCAGTACTTC. Translation gives CASSEYDEQYF.

This rearrangement joins TRBV5-6 to TRBJ2-7; D is ambiguous. This CDR3 is 12 amino acids long. Germline CDR1 SGHDT, CDR2 YYEEEE. V shed 6 bases and J shed 6 bases, with 13 bases lying between them. CDR3 sequence: CASISKNSEQYF. The CDR3 DNA is TGTGCCAGCATCTCAAAGAATTCCGAGCAGTACTTC.

The J gene is TRBJ1-1, the V gene TRBV29-1, with 7 bases identical to TRBD1. Germline V gene lookup returns CDR1 SQVTM and CDR2 ANQGSEA. The CDR3 consists of 13 residues. After removal of 5 bases from V and 0 bases from J, the junction contained 3 bases not matched to a gene. The CDR3 nucleotides read TGCAGCGTTCCGGGACAGATGAACACTGAAGCTTTCTTT. It yields the protein CSVPGQMNTEAFF.

This sequence joins TRBV20-1 and TRBJ2-5; D uncertain. Germline V gives CDR1 DFQATT, CDR2 SNEGSKA (reference sequence). This CDR3 is 11 amino acids long. The V gene lost 5 bases and the J gene lost 5 bases, with 9 bases spanning the gap. CDR3 residues: CSAPRRETQYF. CDR3 nucleotide sequence: TGCAGTGCTCCGCGGCGGGAGACCCAGTACTTC.

The chain uses TRBV29-1 and TRBJ1-4, with a tentative D call TRBD1 (5 bases). Germline CDR1 reads SQVTM; CDR2 reads ANQGSEA. The CDR3 sequence is 12 residues long. V shed 7 bases and J shed 0 bases, with 6 bases lying between them. The CDR3 DNA reads as TGCAGCGCGACAGCAACTAATGAAAAACTGTTTTTT. Residues: CSATATNEKLFF.

The J gene is TRBJ2-7, the V gene TRBV15, with D unclear. Trimming took 0 bases from V and 7 from J, leaving 10 bases between them. The CDR3 runs to 13 residues. CDR1 LNHNV and CDR2 YYDKDF come from the germline V gene (reference sequence). The CDR3 sequence: CATSRDLLVEQYF. CDR3 sequence (DNA): TGTGCCACCAGCAGAGATTTGCTTGTGGAGCAGTACTTC.

The table lists this clone with a few counts. The CDR3 loop reads CASSFSGDSGNTIYF. The CDR3 coding sequence is TGCGCCAGCAGCTTTTCCGGGGACTCTGGAAACACCATATATTTT. The V gene is TRBV5-1, the J gene TRBJ1-3, with D uncertain. This CDR3 spans 15 amino acids. Germline V gene data show CDR1 as SGHRS and CDR2 as YFSETQ. Between the trimmed V and J ends, which lost 2 bases and 0 bases, there was a span of 9 bases. The variable domain in full, with the rest retrieved from reference TRBV5-1 and TRBJ1-3, is KAGVTQTPRYLIKTRGQQVTLSCSPISGHRSVSWYQQTPGQGLQFLFEYFSETQRNKGNFPGRFSGRQFSNSRSEMNVSTLELGDSALYLCASSFSGDSGNTIYFGEGSWLTVV.

The J gene is TRBJ2-7, the V gene TRBV7-8, with D possibly called TRBD1 or TRBD2 (6 bases each). Germline CDR1 and CDR2: SGHVS and FQNEAQ. CDR3 size: 14 residues. The ends were cut back, 2 bases at V and 3 bases at J, with 11 bases in the middle. The chain's CDR3 is CASSLSGAGYEQYF. The CDR3 DNA is TGTGCCAGCAGCTTATCGGGGGCTGGCTACGAGCAGTACTTC.

This clone was seen just once. This chain joins TRBV18 and TRBJ2-2, with 7 bases that match TRBD2. The CDR3 is 16 residues long. Unmatched junction bases numbered 2, after V lost 1 base and J lost 0 bases. From germline, CDR1 is KGHSH and CDR2 LQKENI. In nucleotides, the CDR3 is TGTGCCAGCTCACCACGGGCGGGGGCGAACACCGGGGAGCTGTTTTTT. Amino acids: CASSPRAGANTGELFF.

The chain links TRBV28 to TRBJ1-1; the match to TRBD1 covers 9 bases. Trimming took 2 bases from V and 4 from J; bases not matched to a gene: 2. The CDR3 length is 14 residues. The germline CDR1 and CDR2 sequences are MDHEN and SYDVKM. The CDR3 bases are TGTGCCAGCAGTTTAGGGACAGGGACCACTGAAGCTTTCTTT. It yields the protein CASSLGTGTTEAFF.

This sequence joins TRBV7-9 and TRBJ2-2; 7 nucleotides line up with TRBD1. The CDR3 runs 15 residues. Trimming took 7 bases from V and 4 from J; bases not matched to a gene: 9. Germline V gene data show CDR1 as SEHNR and CDR2 as FQNEAQ (reference sequence). CDR3 protein: CASTRQGMVTGELFF. CDR3 DNA: TGTGCCAGCACAAGACAGGGTATGGTCACCGGGGAGCTGTTTTTT.